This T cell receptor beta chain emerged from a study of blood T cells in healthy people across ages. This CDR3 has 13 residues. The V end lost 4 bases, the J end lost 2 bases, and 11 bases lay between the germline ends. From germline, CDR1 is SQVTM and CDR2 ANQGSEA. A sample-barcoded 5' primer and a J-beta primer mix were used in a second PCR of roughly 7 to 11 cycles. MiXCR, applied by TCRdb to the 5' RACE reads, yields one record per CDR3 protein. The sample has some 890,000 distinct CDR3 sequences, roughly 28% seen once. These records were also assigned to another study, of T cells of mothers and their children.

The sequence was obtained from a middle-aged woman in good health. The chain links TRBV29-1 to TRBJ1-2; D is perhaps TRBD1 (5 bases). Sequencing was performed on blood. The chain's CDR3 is CSVAEGRNYGYTF. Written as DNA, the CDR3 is TGCAGCGTTGCCGAGGGACGGAACTATGGCTACACCTTC.